The source of this T cell receptor (beta chain) is a study of graft-versus-host responses after intestinal transplantation. TCRdb's table, derived via immunoSEQ multiplex PCR, lists solely in-frame clones and lacks some. The data show about 10,000 clones, 85% to 95% seen once. Source: PBMCs, taken about 70 days after transplant. This clonotype originated in a human patient who received an intestinal transplant, so some T cells may come from the graft donor.

Written as DNA, the CDR3 is TGTGCCAGCTCCCCAGAAGGACAGGGCGTATATACTGAAGCTTTCTTT. Encoded protein: CASSPEGQGVYTEAFF. V is TRBV18 and J is TRBJ1-1; 8 bases align to TRBD1. The germline CDR1 and CDR2 sequences are KGHSH and LQKENI. CDR3 length: 16 amino acids. V trimming: 6 bases; J trimming: 5 bases; junction bases outside the gene matches: 14. Combining the CDR3 with reference TRBV18 and TRBJ1-1 gives the whole variable domain NAGVMQNPRHLVRRRGQEARLRCSPMKGHSHVYWYRQLPEEGLKFMVYLQKENIIDESGMPKERFSAEFPKEGPSILRIQQVVRGDSAAYFCASSPEGQGVYTEAFFGQGTRLTVV.